This record concerns one TCR beta chain sequence. As yet, its antigen is unknown. Unmatched junction bases numbered 10, after V lost 6 bases and J lost 1 base. Germline V gene data show CDR1 as LNHDA and CDR2 as SQIVND (reference sequence). This CDR3 comprises 16 residues. Vbeta (60) and Jbeta (13) primers were used in the PCR. Original processing notes: The count from a later analysis was 79 million or so unique TCR beta chains, 9.5 million to 11 million of them shared. Here immunoSEQ multiplex PCR was the method, and the copy in TCRdb shows in-frame clones only, minus some. The V and J calls and clone size come from that table; D and trimming were worked out from the DNA. The sample contains about 200,000 clones, approximately 85% of which appear only once. Though probably carrying unrecorded immune exposures, donors were nominally healthy at sampling. The data derive from a study of cytomegalovirus exposure and HLA in healthy donors. Overall study: From around 180 million T cells, an earlier analysis saw approximately 110 million unique TCR beta sequences.

Whole-study findings and limits: According to the study, 150 to 200 TCR beta chains were cytomegalovirus-associated.

The source of this sequence is a woman in her fifties or sixties in good health and CMV-seronegative. Sample: PBMCs. V and J are TRBV19 and TRBJ2-7, with 9 bases matching TRBD2. The CDR3 DNA sequence: TGTGCCAGTAGCCAGACTAGCGGCGCACCGTCCTACGAGCAGTACTTC. Translated, it gives CASSQTSGAPSYEQYF.